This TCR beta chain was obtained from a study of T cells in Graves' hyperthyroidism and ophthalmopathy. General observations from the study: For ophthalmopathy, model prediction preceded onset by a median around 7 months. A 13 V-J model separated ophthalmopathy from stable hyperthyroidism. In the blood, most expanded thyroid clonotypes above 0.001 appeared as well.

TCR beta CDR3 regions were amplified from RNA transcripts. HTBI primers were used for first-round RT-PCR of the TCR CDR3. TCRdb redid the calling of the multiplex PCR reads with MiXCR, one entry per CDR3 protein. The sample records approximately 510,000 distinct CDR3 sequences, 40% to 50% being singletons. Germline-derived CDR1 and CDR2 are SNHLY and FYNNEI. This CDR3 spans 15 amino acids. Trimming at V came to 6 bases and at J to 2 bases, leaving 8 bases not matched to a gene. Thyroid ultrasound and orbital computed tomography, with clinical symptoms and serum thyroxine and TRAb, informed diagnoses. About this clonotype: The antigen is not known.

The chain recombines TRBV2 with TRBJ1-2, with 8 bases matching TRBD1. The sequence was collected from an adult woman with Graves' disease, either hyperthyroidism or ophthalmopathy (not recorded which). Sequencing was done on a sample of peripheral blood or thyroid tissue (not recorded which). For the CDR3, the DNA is TGTGCCAGCAGCTCCTCGGACAGGGTCAACTATGGCTACACCTTC. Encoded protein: CASSSSDRVNYGYTF.